Only a few counts were recorded for the clone carrying this T cell receptor (beta chain). At one end the junction does not follow the germline gene, possibly because of a read error. This specimen comes from a study of blood T cells in healthy people across ages. This CDR3 region has 13 residues. Germline loops: CDR1 MNHEY, CDR2 SMNVEV (reference sequence). A J-beta primer mix and a sample-barcoded 5' primer were used in a second PCR of roughly 6 to 12 cycles. TCRdb ran MiXCR on the 5' RACE reads and lists one entry per CDR3 protein. This sample has 1.5 million to 2 million distinct CDR3 sequences; roughly 49% occur once, and the top ten carry roughly 2.1%.

Sequenced: blood. This receptor was identified in a woman aged 40 to 55 in good health. The V gene is TRBV27, the J gene TRBJ1-2, with D possibly being TRBD1 (6 bases). This CDR3 is CASRRTVNYGYTF. The CDR3 DNA sequence: TGTGCTAGCAGACGGACAGTTAACTATGGCTACACCTTC.